This T cell receptor beta chain was sequenced in a study of T-cell reconstitution after alpha-beta-depleted transplantation in children. Study conclusions and caveats: When one year had passed after transplant, most T-cell counts and diversity came from newly produced T cells.

To note about this clonotype: Its antigen is unidentified.

Library preparation (for TCRbeta) was performed with unique molecular identifiers. TCRdb processed the PCR reads anew with MiXCR; each CDR3 protein has one entry. This sample has a few hundred thousand distinct CDR3 sequences, with 16% found just once. Unmatched junction bases numbered 9, after V lost 2 bases and J lost 15 bases. Germline V gene lookup returns CDR1 KGHDR and CDR2 SFDVKD. The CDR3 consists of 15 residues. This TCR came from a boy under two years old who had a stem cell transplant for Wiskott-Aldrich syndrome, so the T cells may come from the graft donor. The chain employs TRBV24-1 and TRBJ2-1, with 13 bases aligning to TRBD2. The material sequenced was PBMCs, mostly from graft donor cells, taken 360 days after TCRalphabeta/CD19-depleted stem cell transplant. CDR3 loop: CATSDSNHGTSGMFF. The CDR3 DNA follows: TGTGCCACCAGTGATTCCAACCACGGGACTAGCGGGATGTTCTTC.